This T cell receptor beta chain was sequenced for a study of response to subunit inactivated influenza vaccine (dated by TCRdb to the late 2010s). About the investigation overall: Deep quantitative T cell receptor repertoire profiling was used in the study to track responses to a trivalent subunit inactivated influenza vaccine. The full study reports these points: According to the authors, only a limited number of new T cells may be recruited by each seasonal influenza vaccination.

From the cysteine through the phenylalanine, the CDR3 covers 13 amino acids. Kept here is only the CDR3 DNA, which spans 39 bases and is read in frame from base 1. The germline V gene encodes CDR1 KGHSH and CDR2 LQKENI. The junction shows trimming of 6 bases on V and 6 bases on J, plus 11 bases between the germline ends. This clonotype has ten or more counts. Its antigen remains undetermined. No base quality information exists; no much larger clone differs at one position. Library preparation was by RT-PCR. Data came from an Illumina HiSeq 2500. TCRdb trimmed public reads at Q25 via fastp, called clones via MiXCR and kept in-frame beta chains. Rows are unified per CDR3 protein, each entry keeping the most common DNA and genes. Counted in this sample were 650,000 or so distinct CDR3 sequences; about 14% of them appeared once. Approximately 7.6% of the sample belongs to the ten largest clones.

The sequence joins TRBV18 to TRBJ2-2; the D gene identity is not certain. The input for sequencing was PBMCs from blood, taken approximately 15 days before vaccination. The clonotype originates from a middle-aged man who received an inactivated influenza vaccine. Donor details come from another sample of the same person, matched by shared clones. The DNA sequence is as follows: TGTGCCAGCTCGCCTACATCTTCCGGGGAGCTGTTTTTT. Translation gives CASSPTSSGELFF. The full variable domain, completed from the reference TRBV18 and TRBJ2-2 proteins outside the CDR3, reads NAGVMQNPRHLVRRRGQEARLRCSPMKGHSHVYWYRQLPEEGLKFMVYLQKENIIDESGMPKERFSAEFPKEGPSILRIQQVVRGDSAAYFCASSPTSSGELFFGEGSRLTVL.